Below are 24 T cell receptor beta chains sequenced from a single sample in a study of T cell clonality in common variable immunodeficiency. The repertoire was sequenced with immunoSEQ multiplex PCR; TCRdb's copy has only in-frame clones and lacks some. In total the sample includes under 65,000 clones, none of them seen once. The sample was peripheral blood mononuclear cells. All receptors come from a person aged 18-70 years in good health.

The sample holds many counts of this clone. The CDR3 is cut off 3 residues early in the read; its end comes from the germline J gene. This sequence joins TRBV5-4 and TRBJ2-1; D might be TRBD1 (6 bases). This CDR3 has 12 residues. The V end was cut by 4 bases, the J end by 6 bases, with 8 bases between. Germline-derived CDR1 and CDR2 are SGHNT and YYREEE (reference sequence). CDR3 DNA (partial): TGTGCCAGCAGCCCGGACAGCAATGAG. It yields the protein CASSPDSNE. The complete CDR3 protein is CASSPDSNEQFF.

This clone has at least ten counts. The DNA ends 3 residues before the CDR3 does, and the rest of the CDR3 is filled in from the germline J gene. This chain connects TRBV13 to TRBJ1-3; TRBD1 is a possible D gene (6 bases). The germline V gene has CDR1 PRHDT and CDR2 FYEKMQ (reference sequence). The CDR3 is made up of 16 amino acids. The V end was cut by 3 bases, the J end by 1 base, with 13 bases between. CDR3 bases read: TGTGCCAGCAGCTTCGTTCCAGGGGCTTCTGGAAACACC. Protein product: CASSFVPGASGNT. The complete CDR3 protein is CASSFVPGASGNTIYF.

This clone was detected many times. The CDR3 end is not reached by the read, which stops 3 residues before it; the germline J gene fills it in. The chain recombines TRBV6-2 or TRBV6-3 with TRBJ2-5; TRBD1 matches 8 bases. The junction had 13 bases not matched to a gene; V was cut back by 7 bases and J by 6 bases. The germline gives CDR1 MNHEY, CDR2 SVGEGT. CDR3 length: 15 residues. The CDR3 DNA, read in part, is TGTGCCAGCATCGAGGGACAGGCGGGCGTGAAGACC. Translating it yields CASIEGQAGVKT. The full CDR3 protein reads CASIEGQAGVKTQYF.

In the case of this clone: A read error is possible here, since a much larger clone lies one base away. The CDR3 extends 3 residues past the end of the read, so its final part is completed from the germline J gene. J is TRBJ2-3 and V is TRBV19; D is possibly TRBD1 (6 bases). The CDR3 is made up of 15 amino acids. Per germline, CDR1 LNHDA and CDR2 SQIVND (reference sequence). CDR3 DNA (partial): TGTGCCAGTAGTCTGGGGGCAGGGGTCGATCAGCCG. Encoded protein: CASSLGAGVDQP. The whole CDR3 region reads CASSLGAGVDQPQYF.

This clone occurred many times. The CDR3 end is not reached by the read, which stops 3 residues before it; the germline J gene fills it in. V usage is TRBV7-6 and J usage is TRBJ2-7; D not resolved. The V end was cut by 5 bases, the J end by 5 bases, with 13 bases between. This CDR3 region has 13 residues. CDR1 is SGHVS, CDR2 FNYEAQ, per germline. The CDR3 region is CASSPSSRDEQYF. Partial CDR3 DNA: TGTGCCAGCAGCCCAAGTAGCCGGGACGAG.

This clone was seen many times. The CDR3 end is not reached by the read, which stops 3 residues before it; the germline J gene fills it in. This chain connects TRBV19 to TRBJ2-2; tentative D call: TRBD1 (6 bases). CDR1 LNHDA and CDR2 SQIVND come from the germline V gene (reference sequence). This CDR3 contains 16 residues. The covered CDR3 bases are TGTGCCAGTAGTACCCTCAAACAGGGTGGAAATGAAAAG. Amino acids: CASSTLKQGGNEK. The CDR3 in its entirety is CASSTLKQGGNEKLFF.

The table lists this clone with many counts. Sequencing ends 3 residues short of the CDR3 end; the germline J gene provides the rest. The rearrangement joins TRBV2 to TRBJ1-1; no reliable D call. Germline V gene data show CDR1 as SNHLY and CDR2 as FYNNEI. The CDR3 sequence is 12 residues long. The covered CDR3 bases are TGTGCCAGCAGCGACTGGGTATATGTA. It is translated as CASSDWVYV. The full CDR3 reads CASSDWVYVAFF.

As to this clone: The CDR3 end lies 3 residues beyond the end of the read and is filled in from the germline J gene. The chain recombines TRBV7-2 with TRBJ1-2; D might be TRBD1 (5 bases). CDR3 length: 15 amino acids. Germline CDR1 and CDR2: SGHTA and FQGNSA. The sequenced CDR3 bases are TGTGCCAGCAGCTCGGGACTAGCGGGGGTCAATGAC. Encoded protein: CASSSGLAGVND. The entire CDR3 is CASSSGLAGVNDYTF.

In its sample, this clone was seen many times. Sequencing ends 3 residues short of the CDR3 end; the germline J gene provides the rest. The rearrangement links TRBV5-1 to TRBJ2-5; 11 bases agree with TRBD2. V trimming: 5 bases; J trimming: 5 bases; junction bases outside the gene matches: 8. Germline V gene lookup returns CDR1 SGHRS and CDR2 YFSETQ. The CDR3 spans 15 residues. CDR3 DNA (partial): TGCGCCAGCAGTTATAGCGGGGGGGCGGAGGAGACC. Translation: CASSYSGGAEET. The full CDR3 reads CASSYSGGAEETQYF.

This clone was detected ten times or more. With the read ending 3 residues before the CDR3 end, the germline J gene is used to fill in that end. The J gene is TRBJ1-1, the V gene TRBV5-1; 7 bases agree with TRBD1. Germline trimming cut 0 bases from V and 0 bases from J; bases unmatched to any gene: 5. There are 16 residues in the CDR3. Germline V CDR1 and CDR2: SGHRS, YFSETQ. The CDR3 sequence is CASSLGGGTVNTEAFF. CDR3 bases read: TGCGCCAGCAGCTTGGGAGGAGGGACAGTGAACACTGAA.

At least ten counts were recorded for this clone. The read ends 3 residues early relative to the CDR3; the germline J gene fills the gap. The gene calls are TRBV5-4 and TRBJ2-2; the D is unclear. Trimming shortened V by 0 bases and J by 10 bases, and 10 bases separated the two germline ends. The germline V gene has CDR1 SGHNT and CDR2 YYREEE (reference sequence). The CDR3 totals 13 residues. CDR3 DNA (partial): TGTGCCAGCAGCTTGGCTCTATCGAAGGAG. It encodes CASSLALSKE. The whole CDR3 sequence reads CASSLALSKELFF.

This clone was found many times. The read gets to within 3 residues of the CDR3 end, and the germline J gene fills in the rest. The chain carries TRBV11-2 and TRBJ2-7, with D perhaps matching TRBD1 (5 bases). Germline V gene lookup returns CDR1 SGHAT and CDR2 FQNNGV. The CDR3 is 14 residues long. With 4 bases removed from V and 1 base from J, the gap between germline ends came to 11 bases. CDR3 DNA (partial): TGTGCCAGCAGCTGGGGTTCAGGGTCCTACGAG. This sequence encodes CASSWGSGSYE. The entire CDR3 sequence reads CASSWGSGSYEQYF.

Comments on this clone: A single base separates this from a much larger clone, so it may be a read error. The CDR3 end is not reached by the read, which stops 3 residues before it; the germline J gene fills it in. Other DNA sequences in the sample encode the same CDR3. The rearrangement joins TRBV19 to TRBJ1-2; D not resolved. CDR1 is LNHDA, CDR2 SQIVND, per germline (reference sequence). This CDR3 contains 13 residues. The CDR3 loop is CASSDTGFYGYTF. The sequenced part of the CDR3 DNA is TGTGCCAGTAGTGACACCGGCTTCTATGGA.

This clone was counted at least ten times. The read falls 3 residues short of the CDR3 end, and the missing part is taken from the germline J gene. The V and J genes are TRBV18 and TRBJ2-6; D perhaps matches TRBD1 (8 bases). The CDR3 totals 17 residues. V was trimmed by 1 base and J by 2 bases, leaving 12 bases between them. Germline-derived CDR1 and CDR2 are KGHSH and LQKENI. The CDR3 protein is CASSPRTGTTGANVLTF. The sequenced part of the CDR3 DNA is TGTGCCAGCTCACCACGGACAGGGACTACTGGGGCCAACGTC.

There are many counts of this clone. The CDR3 protein is CASNMGQLGKLFF. The sequenced CDR3 bases are TGTGCCAGTAATATGGGACAGTTGGGAAAA. This chain joins TRBV19 and TRBJ1-4; 7 bases fit TRBD1. The read is 3 residues too short to cover the CDR3 end, so that end is filled in from the germline J gene. In germline, CDR1 is LNHDA, CDR2 SQIVND (reference sequence). With 7 bases clipped from V and 10 bases from J, the junction kept 9 bases outside the gene matches. CDR3 length equals 13 residues.

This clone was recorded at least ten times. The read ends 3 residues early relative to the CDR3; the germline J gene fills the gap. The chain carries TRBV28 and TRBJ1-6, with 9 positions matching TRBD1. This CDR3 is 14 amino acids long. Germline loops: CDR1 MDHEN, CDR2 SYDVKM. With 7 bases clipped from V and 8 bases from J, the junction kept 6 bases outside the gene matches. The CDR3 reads CASTGQGIYSPLHF. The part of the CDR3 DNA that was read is TGTGCCAGCACGGGACAGGGAATATATTCACCC.

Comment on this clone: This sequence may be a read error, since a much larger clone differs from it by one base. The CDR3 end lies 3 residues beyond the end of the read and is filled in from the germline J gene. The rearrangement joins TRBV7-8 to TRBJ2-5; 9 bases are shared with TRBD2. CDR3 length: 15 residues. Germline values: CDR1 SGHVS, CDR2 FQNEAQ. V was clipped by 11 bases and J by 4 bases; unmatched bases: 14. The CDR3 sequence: CAGGSGTSKGETQYF. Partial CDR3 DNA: TGTGCCGGCGGGTCCGGGACTAGCAAGGGAGAGACC.

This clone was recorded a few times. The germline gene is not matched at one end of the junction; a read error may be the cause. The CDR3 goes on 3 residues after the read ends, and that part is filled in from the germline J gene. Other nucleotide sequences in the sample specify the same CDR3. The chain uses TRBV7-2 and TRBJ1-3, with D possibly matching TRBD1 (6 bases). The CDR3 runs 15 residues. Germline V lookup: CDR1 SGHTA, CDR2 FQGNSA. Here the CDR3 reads CASSSAQGTGNTIYF. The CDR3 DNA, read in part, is TGTGCCAGCAGCTCGGCACAGGGAACTGGAAACACG.

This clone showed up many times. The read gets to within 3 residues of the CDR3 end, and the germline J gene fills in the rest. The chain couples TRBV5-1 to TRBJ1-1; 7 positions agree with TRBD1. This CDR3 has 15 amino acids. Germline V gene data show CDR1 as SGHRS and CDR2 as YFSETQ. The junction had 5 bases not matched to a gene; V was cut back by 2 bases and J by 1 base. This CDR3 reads CASSFEGAGNTEAFF. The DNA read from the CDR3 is TGCGCCAGCAGCTTCGAGGGGGCCGGGAACACTGAA.

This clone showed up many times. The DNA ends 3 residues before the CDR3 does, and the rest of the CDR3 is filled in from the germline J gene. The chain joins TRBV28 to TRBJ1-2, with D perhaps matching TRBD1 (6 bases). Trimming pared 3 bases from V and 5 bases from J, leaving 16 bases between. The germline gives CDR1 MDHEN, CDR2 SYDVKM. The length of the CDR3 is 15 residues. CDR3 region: CASSFINREAYGYTF. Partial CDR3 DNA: TGTGCCAGCAGTTTTATCAACAGGGAAGCATATGGC.

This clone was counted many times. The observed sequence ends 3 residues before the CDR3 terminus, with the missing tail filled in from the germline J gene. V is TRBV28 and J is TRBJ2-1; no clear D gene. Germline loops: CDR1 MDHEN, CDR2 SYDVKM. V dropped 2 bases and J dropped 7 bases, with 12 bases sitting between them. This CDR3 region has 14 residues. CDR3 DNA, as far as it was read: TGTGCCAGCAGTTTAGTAGCCCCCAGAAATGAG. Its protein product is CASSLVAPRNE. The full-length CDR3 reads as CASSLVAPRNEQFF.

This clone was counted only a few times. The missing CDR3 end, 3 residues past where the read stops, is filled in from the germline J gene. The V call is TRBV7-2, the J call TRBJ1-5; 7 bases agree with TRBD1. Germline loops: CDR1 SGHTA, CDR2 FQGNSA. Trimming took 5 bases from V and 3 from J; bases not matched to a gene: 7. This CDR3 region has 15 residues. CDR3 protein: CASSITGQYNQPQHF. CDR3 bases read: TGTGCCAGCAGCATTACGGGACAGTACAATCAGCCC.

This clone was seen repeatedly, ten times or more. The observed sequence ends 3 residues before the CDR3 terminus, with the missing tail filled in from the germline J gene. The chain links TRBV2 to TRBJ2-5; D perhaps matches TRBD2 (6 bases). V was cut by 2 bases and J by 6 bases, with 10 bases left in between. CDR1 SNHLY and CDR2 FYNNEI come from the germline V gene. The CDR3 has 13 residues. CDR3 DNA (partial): TGTGCCAGCAGTGAATCGGGGAGGAAGACC. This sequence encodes CASSESGRKT. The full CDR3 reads CASSESGRKTQYF.

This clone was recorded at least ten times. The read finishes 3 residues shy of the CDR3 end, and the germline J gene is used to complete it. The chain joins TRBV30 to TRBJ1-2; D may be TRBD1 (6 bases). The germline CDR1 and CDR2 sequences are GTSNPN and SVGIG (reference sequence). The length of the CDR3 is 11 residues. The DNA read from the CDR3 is TGTGCCTACCACAGGGTAGGAGGC. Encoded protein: CAYHRVGG. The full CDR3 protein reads CAYHRVGGYTF. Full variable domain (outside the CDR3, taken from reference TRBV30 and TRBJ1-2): SQTIHQWPATLVQPVGSPLSLECTVEGTSNPNLYWYRQAAGRGLQLLFYSVGIGQISSEVPQNLSASRPQDRQFILSSKKLLLSDSGFYLCAYHRVGGYTFGSGTRLTVV.